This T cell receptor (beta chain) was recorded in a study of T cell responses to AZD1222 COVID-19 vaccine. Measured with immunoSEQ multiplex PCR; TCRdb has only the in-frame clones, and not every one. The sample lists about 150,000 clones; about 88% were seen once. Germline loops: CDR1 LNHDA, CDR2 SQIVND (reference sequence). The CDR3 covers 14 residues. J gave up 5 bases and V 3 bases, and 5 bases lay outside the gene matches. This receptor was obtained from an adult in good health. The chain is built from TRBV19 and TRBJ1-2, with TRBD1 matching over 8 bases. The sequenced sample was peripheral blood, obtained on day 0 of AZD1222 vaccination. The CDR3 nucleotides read TGTGCCAGTAGTATCGGAGACAGGGGATATGGCTACACCTTC. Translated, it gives CASSIGDRGYGYTF.